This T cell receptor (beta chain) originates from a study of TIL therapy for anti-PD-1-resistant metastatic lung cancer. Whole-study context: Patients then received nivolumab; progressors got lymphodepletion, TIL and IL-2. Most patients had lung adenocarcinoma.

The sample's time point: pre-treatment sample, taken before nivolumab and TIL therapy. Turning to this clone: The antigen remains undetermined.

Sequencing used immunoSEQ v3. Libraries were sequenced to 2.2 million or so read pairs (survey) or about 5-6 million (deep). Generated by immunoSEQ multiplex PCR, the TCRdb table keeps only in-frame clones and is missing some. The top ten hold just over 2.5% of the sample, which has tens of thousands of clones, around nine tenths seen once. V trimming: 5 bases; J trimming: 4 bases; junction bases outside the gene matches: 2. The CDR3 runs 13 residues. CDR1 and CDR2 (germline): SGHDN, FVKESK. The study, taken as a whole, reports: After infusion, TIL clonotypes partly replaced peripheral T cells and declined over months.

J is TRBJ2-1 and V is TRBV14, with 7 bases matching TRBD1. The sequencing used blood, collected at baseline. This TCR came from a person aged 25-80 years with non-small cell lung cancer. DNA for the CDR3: TGTGCCAGCAGCTGGGACAGTTACAATGAGCAGTTCTTC. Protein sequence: CASSWDSYNEQFF.